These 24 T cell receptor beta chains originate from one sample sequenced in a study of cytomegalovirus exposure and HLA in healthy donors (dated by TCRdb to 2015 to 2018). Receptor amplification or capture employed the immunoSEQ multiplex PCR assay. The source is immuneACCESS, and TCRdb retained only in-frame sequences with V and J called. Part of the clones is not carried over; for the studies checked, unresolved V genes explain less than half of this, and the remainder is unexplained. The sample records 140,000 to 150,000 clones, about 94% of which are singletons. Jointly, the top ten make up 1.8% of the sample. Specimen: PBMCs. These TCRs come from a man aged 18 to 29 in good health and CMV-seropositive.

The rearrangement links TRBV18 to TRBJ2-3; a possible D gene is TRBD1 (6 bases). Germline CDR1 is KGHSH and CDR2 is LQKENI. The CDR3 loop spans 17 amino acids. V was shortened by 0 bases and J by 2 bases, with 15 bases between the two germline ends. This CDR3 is CASSPPIPGQDTDTQYF. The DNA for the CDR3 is TGTGCCAGCTCACCACCGATTCCGGGACAAGACACAGATACGCAGTATTTT.

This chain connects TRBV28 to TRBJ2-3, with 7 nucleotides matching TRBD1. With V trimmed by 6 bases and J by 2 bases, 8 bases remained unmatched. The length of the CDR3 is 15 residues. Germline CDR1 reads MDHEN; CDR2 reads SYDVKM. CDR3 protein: CASSVLDRATDTQYF. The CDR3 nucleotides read TGTGCCAGCAGCGTACTTGACAGGGCCACAGATACGCAGTATTTT.

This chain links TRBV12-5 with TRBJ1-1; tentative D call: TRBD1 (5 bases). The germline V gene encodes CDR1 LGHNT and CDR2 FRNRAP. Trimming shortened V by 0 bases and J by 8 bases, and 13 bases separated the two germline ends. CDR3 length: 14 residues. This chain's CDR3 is CASGLVPGDSEAFF. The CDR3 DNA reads TGTGCTAGTGGTTTGGTTCCCGGGGACTCGGAAGCTTTCTTT.

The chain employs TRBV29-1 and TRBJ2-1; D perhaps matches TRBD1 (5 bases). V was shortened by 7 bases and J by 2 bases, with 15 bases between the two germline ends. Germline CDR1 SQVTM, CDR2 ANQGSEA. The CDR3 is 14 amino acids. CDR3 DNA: TGCAGCGCCCTCAACAGGCCAACCTACAATGAGCAGTTCTTC. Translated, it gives CSALNRPTYNEQFF.

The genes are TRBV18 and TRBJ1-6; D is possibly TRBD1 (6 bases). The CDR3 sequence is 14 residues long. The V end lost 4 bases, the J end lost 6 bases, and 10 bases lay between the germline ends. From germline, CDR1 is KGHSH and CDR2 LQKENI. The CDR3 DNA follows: TGTGCCAGCTCACAGGGGGTTGGTAATTCACCCCTCCACTTT. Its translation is CASSQGVGNSPLHF.

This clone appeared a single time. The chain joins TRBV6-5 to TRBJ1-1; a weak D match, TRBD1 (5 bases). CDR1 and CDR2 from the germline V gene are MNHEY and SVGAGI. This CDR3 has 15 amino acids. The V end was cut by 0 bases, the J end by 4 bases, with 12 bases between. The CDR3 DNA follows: TGTGCCAGCAGTTACTCGCGCAGGGCATTCACTGAAGCTTTCTTT. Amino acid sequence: CASSYSRRAFTEAFF.

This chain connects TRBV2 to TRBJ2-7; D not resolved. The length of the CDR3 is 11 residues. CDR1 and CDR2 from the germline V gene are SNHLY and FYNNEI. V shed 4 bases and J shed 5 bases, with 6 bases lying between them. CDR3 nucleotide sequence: TGTGCCAGCAGTGTGGCTGACGAGCAGTACTTC. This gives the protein CASSVADEQYF.

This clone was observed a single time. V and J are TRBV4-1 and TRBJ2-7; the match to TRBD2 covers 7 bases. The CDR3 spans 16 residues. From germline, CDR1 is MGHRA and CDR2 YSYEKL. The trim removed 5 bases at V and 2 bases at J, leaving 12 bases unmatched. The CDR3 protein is CASSESVGGVTYEQYF. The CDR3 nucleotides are TGCGCCAGCAGCGAATCAGTTGGGGGGGTAACCTACGAGCAGTACTTC.

This CDR3 reads CASSQGGLRKPRYNSPLHF. CDR3 nucleotides: TGCGCCAGCAGCCAAGGAGGACTGAGAAAACCTAGATATAATTCACCCCTCCACTTT. This chain connects TRBV4-1 to TRBJ1-6, with D uncertain. The V end lost 1 base, the J end lost 4 bases, and 20 bases lay between the germline ends. The V gene's germline CDR1 is MGHRA and CDR2 YSYEKL. The length of the CDR3 is 19 residues.

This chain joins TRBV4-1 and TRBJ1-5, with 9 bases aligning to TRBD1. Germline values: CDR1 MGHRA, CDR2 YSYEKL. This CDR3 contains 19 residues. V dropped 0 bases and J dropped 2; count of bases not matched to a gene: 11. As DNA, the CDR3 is TGCGCCAGCAGCCAAGATGGGACAGGGATGAGGTGGGGCAATCAGCCCCAGCATTTT. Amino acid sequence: CASSQDGTGMRWGNQPQHF.

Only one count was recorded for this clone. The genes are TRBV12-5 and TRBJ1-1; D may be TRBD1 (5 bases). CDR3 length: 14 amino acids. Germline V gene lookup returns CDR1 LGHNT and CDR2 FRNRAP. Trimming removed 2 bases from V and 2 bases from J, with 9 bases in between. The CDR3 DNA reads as TGTGCTAGTGGTTTGCCGGACACTAACACTGAAGCTTTCTTT. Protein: CASGLPDTNTEAFF.

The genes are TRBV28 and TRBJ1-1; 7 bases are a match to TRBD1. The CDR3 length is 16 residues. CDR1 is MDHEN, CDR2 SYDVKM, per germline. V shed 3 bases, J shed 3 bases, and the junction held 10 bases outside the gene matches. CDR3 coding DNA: TGTGCCAGCAGTTTTCTTACAGGGGAAGGGTACACTGAAGCTTTCTTT. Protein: CASSFLTGEGYTEAFF.

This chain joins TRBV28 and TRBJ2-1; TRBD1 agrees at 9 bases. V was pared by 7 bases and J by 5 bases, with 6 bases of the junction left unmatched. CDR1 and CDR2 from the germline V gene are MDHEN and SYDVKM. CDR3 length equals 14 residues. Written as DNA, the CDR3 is TGTGCCAGCACCTCAGGGACAGGGAACAATGAGCAGTTCTTC. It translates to CASTSGTGNNEQFF.

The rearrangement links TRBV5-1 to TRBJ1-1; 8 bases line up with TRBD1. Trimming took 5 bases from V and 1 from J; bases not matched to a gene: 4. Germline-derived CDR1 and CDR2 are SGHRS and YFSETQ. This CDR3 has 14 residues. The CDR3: CASSWDRPNTEAFF. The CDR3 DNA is TGCGCCAGCAGTTGGGACAGGCCGAACACTGAAGCTTTCTTT.

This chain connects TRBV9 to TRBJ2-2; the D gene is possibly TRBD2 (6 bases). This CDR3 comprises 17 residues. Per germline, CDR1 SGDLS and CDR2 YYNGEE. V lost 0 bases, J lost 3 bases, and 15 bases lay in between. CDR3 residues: CASSVGGGTADTGELFF. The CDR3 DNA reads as TGTGCCAGCAGCGTAGGTGGGGGGACGGCCGACACCGGGGAGCTGTTTTTT.

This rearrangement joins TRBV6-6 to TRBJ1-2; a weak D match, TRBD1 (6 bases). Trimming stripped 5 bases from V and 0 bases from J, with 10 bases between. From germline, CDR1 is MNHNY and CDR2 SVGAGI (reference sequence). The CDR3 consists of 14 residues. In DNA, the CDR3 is TGTGCCAGCAGTCCCAGGGGTTCTAACTATGGCTACACCTTC. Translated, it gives CASSPRGSNYGYTF.

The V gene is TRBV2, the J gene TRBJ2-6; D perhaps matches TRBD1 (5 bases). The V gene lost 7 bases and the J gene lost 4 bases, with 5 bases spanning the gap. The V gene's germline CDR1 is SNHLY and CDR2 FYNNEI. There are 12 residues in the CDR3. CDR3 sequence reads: CASKGGANVLTF. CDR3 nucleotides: TGTGCCAGCAAGGGGGGGGCCAACGTCCTGACTTTC.

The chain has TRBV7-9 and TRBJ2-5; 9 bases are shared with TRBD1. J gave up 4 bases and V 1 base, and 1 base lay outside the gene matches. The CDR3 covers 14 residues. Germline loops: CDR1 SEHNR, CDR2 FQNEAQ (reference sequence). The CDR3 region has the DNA TGTGCCAGCAGCTTAGGGGGACAGGGAGAGACCCAGTACTTC. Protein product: CASSLGGQGETQYF.

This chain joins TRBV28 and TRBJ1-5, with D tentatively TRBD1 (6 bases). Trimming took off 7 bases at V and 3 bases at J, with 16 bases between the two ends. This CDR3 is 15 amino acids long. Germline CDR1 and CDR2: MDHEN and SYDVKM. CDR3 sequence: CASTSLGALNQPQHF. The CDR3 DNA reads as TGTGCCAGCACATCCTTGGGGGCCCTCAATCAGCCCCAGCATTTT.

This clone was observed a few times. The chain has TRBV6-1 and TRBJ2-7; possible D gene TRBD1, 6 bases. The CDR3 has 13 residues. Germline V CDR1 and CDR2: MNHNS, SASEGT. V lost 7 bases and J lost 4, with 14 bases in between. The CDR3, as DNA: TGTGCCAGCACGAAAGGGGGTCTATACGAGCAGTACTTC. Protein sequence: CASTKGGLYEQYF.

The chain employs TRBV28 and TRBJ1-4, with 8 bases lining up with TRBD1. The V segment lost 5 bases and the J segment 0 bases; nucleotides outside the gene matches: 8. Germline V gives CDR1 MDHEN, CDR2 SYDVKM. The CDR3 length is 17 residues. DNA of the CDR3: TGTGCCAGCAGTATCATCACAGGGGGGACAACTAATGAAAAACTGTTTTTT. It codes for CASSIITGGTTNEKLFF.

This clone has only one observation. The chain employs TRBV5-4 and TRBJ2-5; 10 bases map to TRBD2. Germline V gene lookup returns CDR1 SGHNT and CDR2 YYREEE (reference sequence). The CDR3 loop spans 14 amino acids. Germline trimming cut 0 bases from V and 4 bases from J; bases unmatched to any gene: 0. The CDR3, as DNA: TGTGCCAGCAGCTTGGAGCGGGAGGGAGAGACCCAGTACTTC. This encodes CASSLEREGETQYF.

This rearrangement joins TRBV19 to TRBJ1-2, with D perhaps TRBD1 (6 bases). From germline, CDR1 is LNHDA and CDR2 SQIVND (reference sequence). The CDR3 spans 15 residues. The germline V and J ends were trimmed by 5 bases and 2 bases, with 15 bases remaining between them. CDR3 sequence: CASSRRTDLNYGYTF. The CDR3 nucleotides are TGTGCCAGTAGTCGACGGACAGACTTGAACTATGGCTACACCTTC.

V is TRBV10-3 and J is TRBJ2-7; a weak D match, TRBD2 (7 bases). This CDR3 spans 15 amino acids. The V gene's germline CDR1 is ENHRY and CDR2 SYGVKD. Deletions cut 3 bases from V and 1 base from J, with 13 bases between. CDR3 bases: TGTGCCATCAGTGAAAAGGGGGAGGGTTCCTACGAGCAGTACTTC. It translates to CAISEKGEGSYEQYF.